The 5 T cell receptor beta chains listed next were all sequenced from one sample in a study of T cells in Graves' hyperthyroidism and ophthalmopathy (dated by TCRdb to between 2018 and 2021). Library prep was done by multiplex PCR. Sequencing instrument: Illumina HiSeq 2000. The TCR beta CDR3 regions were amplified from the RNA transcripts. A first-round RT-PCR of the TCR CDR3 used the HTBI primer set with the Qiagen OneStep RT-PCR kit. TCRdb reprocessed the public reads (quality trimming at Q25 with fastp, clone calling with MiXCR) and kept in-frame beta chains. Entries are consolidated by CDR3 protein sequence, retaining the most common genes and DNA. This sample lists almost 600,000 distinct CDR3 sequences; around 46% were detected once. Jointly, the top ten make up about 7.8% of the sample. Material for sequencing was peripheral blood or thyroid tissue (not recorded which). The receptors shown here come from a woman aged 18-30 years with Graves' hyperthyroidism.

To note about this clonotype: At one end the junction does not follow the germline gene, possibly because of a read error. V gene TRBV29-1 combines with J gene TRBJ2-7, with D possibly TRBD2 on 10 matching bases. The CDR3 is made up of 16 amino acids. CDR1 and CDR2 from the germline V gene are SQVTM and ANQGSEA. CDR3 loop: CSVGQGLALNTGELYF. In DNA form, the CDR3 reads TGCAGCGTGGGACAGGGACTAGCGTTGAACACCGGGGAGCTGTACTTC.

The genes are TRBV24-1 and TRBJ1-5; 9 bases match TRBD1. Germline lookup yields CDR1 KGHDR and CDR2 SFDVKD. The ends lost 4 bases at V and 5 bases at J; junction bases unmatched: 8. This CDR3 region has 16 residues. The CDR3 region has the DNA TGTGCCACCAGTGAAACAGGGACAGGGAAAGATCAGCCCCAGCATTTT. Its protein is CATSETGTGKDQPQHF.

This chain uses TRBV20-1 with TRBJ1-1, with D possibly being TRBD1 (5 bases). This CDR3 is 17 amino acids long. The V and J ends lost 0 bases and 0 bases respectively, with 17 bases between them. From germline, CDR1 is DFQATT and CDR2 SNEGSKA (reference sequence). In DNA, the CDR3 is TGCAGTGCTAGAGAGACTAGCGGGGCAGGCCTGAACACTGAAGCTTTCTTT. This translates into CSARETSGAGLNTEAFF.

The V call is TRBV4-1, the J call TRBJ2-2, with TRBD2 identical over 14 bases. The germline V gene encodes CDR1 MGHRA and CDR2 YSYEKL. The CDR3 is 18 residues long. With 4 bases clipped from V and 4 bases from J, the junction kept 8 bases outside the gene matches. The CDR3 is CASSLLGTSGRRTGELFF. The DNA for the CDR3 is TGCGCCAGCAGCCTCCTGGGGACTAGCGGGAGACGCACCGGGGAGCTGTTTTTT.

This chain links TRBV4-1 with TRBJ2-2; tentatively, D is TRBD1 or TRBD2 (5 bases each). The CDR3 covers 18 residues. Trimming cost V 0 bases and J 5 bases, with 19 bases left between them. Germline-derived CDR1 and CDR2 are MGHRA and YSYEKL. CDR3 sequence (DNA): TGCGCCAGCAGCCAAGAGAGGAGATTTTGGGACCCGACCGGGGAGCTGTTTTTT. The encoded protein is CASSQERRFWDPTGELFF.